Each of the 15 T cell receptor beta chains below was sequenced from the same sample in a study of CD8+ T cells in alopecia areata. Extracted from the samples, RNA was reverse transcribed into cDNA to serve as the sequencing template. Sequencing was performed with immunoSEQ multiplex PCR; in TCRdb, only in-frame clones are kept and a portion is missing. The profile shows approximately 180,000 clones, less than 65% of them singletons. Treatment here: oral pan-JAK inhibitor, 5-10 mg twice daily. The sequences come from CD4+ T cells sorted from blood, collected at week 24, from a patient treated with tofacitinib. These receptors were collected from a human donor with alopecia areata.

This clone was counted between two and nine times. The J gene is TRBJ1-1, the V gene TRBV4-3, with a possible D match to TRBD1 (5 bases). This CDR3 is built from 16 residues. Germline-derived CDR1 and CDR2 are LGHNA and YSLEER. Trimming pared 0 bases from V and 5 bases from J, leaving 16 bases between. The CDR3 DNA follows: TGCGCCAGCAGCCAAGAGGGCCAGGGAATTGGGACTGAAGCTTTCTTT. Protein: CASSQEGQGIGTEAFF.

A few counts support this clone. CDR3 sequence reads: CSASTPSEAFF. In nucleotides, the CDR3 is TGCAGTGCTAGTACACCTTCTGAAGCTTTCTTT. This rearrangement joins TRBV20-1 to TRBJ1-1, with no clear D. The CDR3 runs to 11 residues. Trimming stripped 3 bases from V and 6 bases from J, with 8 bases between. Germline values: CDR1 DFQATT, CDR2 SNEGSKA (reference sequence).

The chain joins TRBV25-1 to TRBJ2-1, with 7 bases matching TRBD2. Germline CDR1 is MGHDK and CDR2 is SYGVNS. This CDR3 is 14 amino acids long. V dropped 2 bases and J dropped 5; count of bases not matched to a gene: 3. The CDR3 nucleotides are TGTGCCAGCAGTGAACTAGCGGCAAACAATGAGCAGTTCTTC. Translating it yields CASSELAANNEQFF.

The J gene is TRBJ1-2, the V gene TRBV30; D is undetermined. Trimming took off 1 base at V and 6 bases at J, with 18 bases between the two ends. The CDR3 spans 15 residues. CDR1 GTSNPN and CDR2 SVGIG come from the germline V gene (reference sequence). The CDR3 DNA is TGTGCCTGGAGTGCGTCTTGGACGGGAAATGATGGCTACACCTTC. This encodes CAWSASWTGNDGYTF.

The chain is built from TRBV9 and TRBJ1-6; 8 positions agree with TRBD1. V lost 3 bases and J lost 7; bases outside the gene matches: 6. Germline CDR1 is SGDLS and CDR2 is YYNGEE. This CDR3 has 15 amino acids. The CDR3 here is CASSGGQGVNSPLHF. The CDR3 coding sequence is TGTGCCAGCAGCGGAGGACAGGGAGTGAATTCACCCCTCCACTTT.

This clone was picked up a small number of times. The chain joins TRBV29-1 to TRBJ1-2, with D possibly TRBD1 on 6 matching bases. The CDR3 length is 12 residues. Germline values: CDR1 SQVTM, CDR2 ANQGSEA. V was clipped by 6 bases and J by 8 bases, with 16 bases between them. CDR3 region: CSVTQGVEGYTF. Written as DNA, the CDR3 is TGCAGCGTAACACAGGGAGTGGAGGGCTACACCTTC.

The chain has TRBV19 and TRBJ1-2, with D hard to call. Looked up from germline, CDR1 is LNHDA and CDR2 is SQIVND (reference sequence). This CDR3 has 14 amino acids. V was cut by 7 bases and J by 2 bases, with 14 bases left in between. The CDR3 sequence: CASNPGGWNYGYTF. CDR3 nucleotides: TGTGCCAGTAACCCTGGCGGGTGGAACTATGGCTACACCTTC.

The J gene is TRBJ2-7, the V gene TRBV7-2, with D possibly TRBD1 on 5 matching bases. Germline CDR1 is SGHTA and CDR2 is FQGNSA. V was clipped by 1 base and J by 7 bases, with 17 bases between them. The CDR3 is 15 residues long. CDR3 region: CASSLVQGDLGEQYF. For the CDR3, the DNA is TGTGCCAGCAGCTTAGTTCAGGGTGACCTCGGAGAGCAGTACTTC.

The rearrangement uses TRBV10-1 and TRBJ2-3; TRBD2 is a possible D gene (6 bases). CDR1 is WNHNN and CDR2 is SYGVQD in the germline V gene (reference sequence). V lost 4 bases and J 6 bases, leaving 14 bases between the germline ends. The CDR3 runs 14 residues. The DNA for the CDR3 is TGCGCCAGCAGTGTTGGCGGGACGGGGGATACGCAGTATTTT. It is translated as CASSVGGTGDTQYF.

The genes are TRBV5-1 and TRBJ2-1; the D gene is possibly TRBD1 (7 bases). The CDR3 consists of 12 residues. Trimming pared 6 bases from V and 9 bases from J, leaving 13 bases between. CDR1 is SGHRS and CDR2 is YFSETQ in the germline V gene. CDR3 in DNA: TGCGCCAGCACAGACAGGGAGGCTGAGCAGTTCTTC. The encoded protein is CASTDREAEQFF.

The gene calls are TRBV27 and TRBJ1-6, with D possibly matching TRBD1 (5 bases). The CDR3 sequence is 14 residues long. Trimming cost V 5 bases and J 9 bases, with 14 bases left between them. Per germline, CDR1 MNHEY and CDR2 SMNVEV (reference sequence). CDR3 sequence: CASSPRVFGSPLHF. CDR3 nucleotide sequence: TGTGCCAGCAGTCCCAGGGTTTTCGGTTCACCCCTCCACTTT.

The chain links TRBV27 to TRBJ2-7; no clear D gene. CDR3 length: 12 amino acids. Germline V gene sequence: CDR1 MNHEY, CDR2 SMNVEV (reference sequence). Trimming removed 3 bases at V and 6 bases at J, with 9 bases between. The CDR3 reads CASSFSGLEQYF. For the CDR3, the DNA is TGTGCCAGCAGTTTTTCGGGCCTCGAGCAGTACTTC.

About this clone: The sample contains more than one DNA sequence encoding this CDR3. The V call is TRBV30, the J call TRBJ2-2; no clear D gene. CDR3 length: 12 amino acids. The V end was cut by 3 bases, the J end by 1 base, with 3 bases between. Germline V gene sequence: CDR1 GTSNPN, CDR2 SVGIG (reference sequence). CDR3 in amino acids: CAWSRNTGELFF. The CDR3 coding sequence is TGTGCCTGGAGCAGGAACACCGGGGAGCTGTTTTTT. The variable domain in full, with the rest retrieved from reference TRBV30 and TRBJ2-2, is SQTIHQWPATLVQPVGSPLSLECTVEGTSNPNLYWYRQAAGRGLQLLFYSVGIGQISSEVPQNLSASRPQDRQFILSSKKLLLSDSGFYLCAWSRNTGELFFGEGSRLTVL.

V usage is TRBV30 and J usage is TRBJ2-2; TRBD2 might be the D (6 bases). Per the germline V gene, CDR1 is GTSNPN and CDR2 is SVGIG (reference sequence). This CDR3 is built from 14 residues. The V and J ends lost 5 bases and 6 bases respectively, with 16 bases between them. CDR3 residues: CAWSTKAGSGELFF. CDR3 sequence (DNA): TGTGCCTGGTCCACAAAAGCGGGTTCCGGGGAGCTGTTTTTT.

The chain's CDR3 is CSVPGPAYEQYF. In DNA, the CDR3 is TGCAGCGTACCGGGACCGGCCTACGAGCAGTACTTC. The chain joins TRBV29-1 to TRBJ2-7; D may be TRBD1 or TRBD2 (5 bases each). There are 12 residues in the CDR3. Deletions cut 6 bases from V and 2 bases from J, with 11 bases between. Germline values: CDR1 SQVTM, CDR2 ANQGSEA.